Each of the 3 T cell receptor beta chains below was sequenced from the same sample in a study of T cell repertoires in cytomegalovirus infection. Each CDR3 protein is one row after TCRdb ran MiXCR on the reads. The repertoire has around 450,000 distinct CDR3 sequences, roughly 30% of them found once; the top ten carry about 13%. Sequences were obtained from PBMCs. These receptors were obtained from a human donor in good health (CMV status not recorded). Some clones in this sample may be carry-over from other donors' samples.

The chain uses TRBV7-2 and TRBJ1-2; no clear D. CDR3 size: 14 residues. Germline loops: CDR1 SGHTA, CDR2 FQGNSA. V lost 7 bases, J lost 0 bases, and 12 bases lay in between. The CDR3 is CASTQQITNYGYTF. Here the CDR3 DNA reads TGTGCCAGCACCCAACAGATAACTAACTATGGCTACACCTTC.

Details on this clonotype: At one end, the junction sequence differs from germline, possibly due to a read error. The CDR3 nucleotides read TGTGCCAGCAGCTCGGTAGCGGGGGGGCAGCTGAGGCAAGAGACCCCGTACTTC. Translating it yields CASSSVAGGQLRQETPYF. The V gene is TRBV7-2, the J gene TRBJ2-5; 11 nucleotides agree with TRBD2. Germline V gives CDR1 SGHTA, CDR2 FQGNSA. The CDR3 loop spans 18 amino acids.

This clonotype appeared many times. This chain links TRBV28 with TRBJ2-7; D gene uncertain. This CDR3 is built from 15 residues. Germline CDR1 MDHEN, CDR2 SYDVKM. V was cut by 4 bases and J by 1 base, with 14 bases left in between. CDR3 sequence (DNA): TGTGCCAGCAGTTCCCTCCGGTATGGTTCCTACGAGCAGTACTTC. Translating gives CASSSLRYGSYEQYF.